This T cell receptor beta chain came from a study of blood T cell repertoires in COVID-19. Looking at the study overall: Samples came from the United States, Italy and Spain, spanning acute and convalescent COVID-19.

Authors' methods: Reference gene primer amplification yielded estimated nucleated cell counts. Assay used: immunoSEQ multiplex PCR; TCRdb lists only in-frame clones, some missing. For V, J and clone size, that table is used; D and trimming come from the DNA. The sample holds about 400,000 clones, around 89% seen once. Sequencing was carried out using peripheral blood. This TCR was sampled from a man aged 40-49 years with acute or convalescent COVID-19.

CDR3 bases: TGTGCCAGCTCACCAAGTGGGACAGCCTCCTACGAGCAGTACTTC. The encoded protein is CASSPSGTASYEQYF. J is TRBJ2-7 and V is TRBV18, with 7 bases aligning to TRBD1. V trimming: 2 bases; J trimming: 0 bases; junction bases outside the gene matches: 4. Germline CDR1 KGHSH, CDR2 LQKENI. The CDR3 covers 15 residues.